The 14 T cell receptor beta chains presented below share a single source sample, sequenced in a study of glioma-infiltrating T cells. Using RNA template, CDR3s of TCR alpha and beta were amplified with iRepertoire arm-PCR. TCRdb fed the multiplex PCR reads into MiXCR, producing one record per CDR3 protein. This sample has around 180,000 distinct CDR3 sequences, with around 40% found just once. Sequencing input: glioma tissue, nonneoplastic brain tissue, or PBMCs (not recorded which). The receptors shown here come from a human donor with low-grade glioma or glioblastoma, undergoing nonglioma brain surgery, or in good health (not recorded which).

As for this clonotype: Being one base from a much bigger clone, this may be a read error. This chain connects TRBV10-3 to TRBJ1-1; D is unresolved. With 0 bases removed from V and 1 base from J, the gap between germline ends came to 9 bases. The CDR3 length is 15 residues. CDR1 is ENHRY and CDR2 is SYGVKD in the germline V gene. The CDR3 sequence: CAISESAGKNTEAFF. The CDR3 DNA reads TGTGCCATCAGTGAGTCGGCAGGAAAGAACACTGAAGCTTTCTTT.

Points on this clonotype: Sequence at one end of the junction differs from germline and may be a read error. This chain connects TRBV6-1 to TRBJ2-5, with 11 bases aligning to TRBD2. The CDR3 sequence is 15 residues long. Germline V gene data show CDR1 as MNHNS and CDR2 as SASEGT. This CDR3 reads CASSPTTSGRETKYF. The CDR3 region has the DNA TGTGCCAGCAGCCCCACCACTAGCGGGAGAGAGACCAAGTACTTC.

The chain joins TRBV5-4 to TRBJ2-5, with 7 bases matching TRBD1. The CDR3 spans 14 residues. The trim removed 4 bases at V and 5 bases at J, leaving 8 bases unmatched. Germline V gene sequence: CDR1 SGHNT, CDR2 YYREEE (reference sequence). CDR3 loop: CASSPTGSDETQYF. The CDR3 DNA reads as TGTGCCAGCAGCCCGACAGGGAGCGACGAGACCCAGTACTTC.

The chain carries TRBV28 and TRBJ2-7; D is possibly TRBD2 (5 bases). Per the germline V gene, CDR1 is MDHEN and CDR2 is SYDVKM. Trimming left V 6 bases short and J 4 bases short, with 25 bases between. The CDR3 is 17 amino acids. CDR3 region: CASRGEGSRGSRYEQYF. For the CDR3, the DNA is TGTGCCAGCAGGGGAGAGGGCTCTAGAGGGAGCCGGTACGAGCAGTACTTC.

The chain uses TRBV19 and TRBJ1-2, with unresolved D. V was clipped by 5 bases and J by 6 bases, with 13 bases between them. This CDR3 spans 13 amino acids. Germline V gene sequence: CDR1 LNHDA, CDR2 SQIVND (reference sequence). CDR3 region: CASSSAFFDGYTF. The CDR3 DNA reads as TGTGCCAGTAGTTCGGCATTTTTCGATGGCTACACCTTC.

This clonotype has a handful of counts. Mismatch with germline at one junction end may stem from a read error. The chain carries TRBV6-1 and TRBJ1-2; 7 bases are a match to TRBD1. The germline CDR1 and CDR2 sequences are MNHNS and SASEGT. This CDR3 has 15 residues. The CDR3 loop is CAISETRDSAYGYTF. The CDR3 coding sequence is TGTGCCATCAGTGAGACCCGGGACAGTGCTTATGGCTACACCTTC.

This clonotype was counted only a few times. The gene calls are TRBV2 and TRBJ2-1; a weak D match, TRBD2 (6 bases). The V end lost 4 bases, the J end lost 1 base, and 11 bases lay between the germline ends. Germline CDR1 SNHLY, CDR2 FYNNEI. CDR3 length equals 15 residues. CDR3 sequence reads: CASSGLEGSYNEQFF. The CDR3 bases are TGTGCCAGCAGTGGACTAGAAGGTTCCTACAATGAGCAGTTCTTC.

This clonotype was observed many times. The chain combines TRBV7-9 with TRBJ1-1; D gene unclear. Germline values: CDR1 SEHNR, CDR2 FQNEAQ (reference sequence). The ends were cut back, 8 bases at V and 3 bases at J, with 13 bases in the middle. There are 13 residues in the CDR3. In nucleotides, the CDR3 is TGTGCCAGCCGCCCCGGATGGGACACTGAAGCTTTCTTT. Encoded protein: CASRPGWDTEAFF.

At least ten counts were recorded for this clonotype. This chain links TRBV28 with TRBJ2-1, with 7 positions matching TRBD2. The V gene end was trimmed by 7 bases and the J gene end by 4 bases; junction bases not matched to a gene: 10. Germline V gene data show CDR1 as MDHEN and CDR2 as SYDVKM. The CDR3 is 15 residues long. Here the CDR3 reads CASIEGGPGYNEQFF. CDR3 DNA sequence: TGTGCCAGCATTGAGGGAGGGCCAGGGTACAATGAGCAGTTCTTC.

By sample share, this clonotype is medium-sized. The V and J genes are TRBV6-1 and TRBJ2-7, with 8 nucleotides matching TRBD1. The CDR3 loop spans 15 amino acids. V dropped 5 bases and J dropped 7; count of bases not matched to a gene: 13. CDR1 and CDR2 (germline): MNHNS, SASEGT. The CDR3 here is CASSLSPQGGGEQYF. CDR3 bases: TGTGCCAGCAGTCTCTCTCCACAGGGGGGAGGAGAGCAGTACTTC.

On this clonotype: Possible read error: a much larger clone is one base away. The chain links TRBV20-1 to TRBJ2-5; the match to TRBD2 covers 7 bases. The CDR3 spans 15 residues. CDR1 and CDR2 from the germline V gene are DFQATT and SNEGSKA (reference sequence). The CDR3 DNA follows: TGCAGTGCTAGAGATCCAGCGGGATACCAAGGGACCCAGTACTTC. Translation: CSARDPAGYQGTQYF.

This clonotype was observed at least ten times. The chain combines TRBV27 with TRBJ1-5, with no clear D. Trimming stripped 1 base from V and 5 bases from J, with 6 bases between. Germline V CDR1 and CDR2: MNHEY, SMNVEV (reference sequence). This CDR3 comprises 13 residues. The CDR3 sequence is CASSLWGDQPQHF. The CDR3 nucleotides read TGTGCCAGCAGTTTATGGGGAGATCAGCCCCAGCATTTT.

Details on this clonotype: A much bigger clone sits one base away, suggesting this may be a read error. Here the CDR3 DNA reads TGTGCCAGCAGTTTGGGGAGGCATCGGGGCAATCAGCCCCAGCATTTT. Translating it yields CASSLGRHRGNQPQHF. The chain couples TRBV28 to TRBJ1-5; D is uncertain. CDR1 is MDHEN, CDR2 SYDVKM, per germline. This CDR3 has 16 residues. Trimming removed 3 bases from V and 2 bases from J, with 14 bases in between.

Notes on this clonotype: A read error may account for a junction end that differs from germline. DNA for the CDR3: TGCAGTGCTAGGGGGGGATTATCGGACAATAAGCCCCAGCATTTT. Amino acids: CSARGGLSDNKPQHF. This chain joins TRBV20-1 and TRBJ1-5, with a weak D call TRBD1 (5 bases). The CDR3 is 15 residues long. Germline values: CDR1 DFQATT, CDR2 SNEGSKA (reference sequence).